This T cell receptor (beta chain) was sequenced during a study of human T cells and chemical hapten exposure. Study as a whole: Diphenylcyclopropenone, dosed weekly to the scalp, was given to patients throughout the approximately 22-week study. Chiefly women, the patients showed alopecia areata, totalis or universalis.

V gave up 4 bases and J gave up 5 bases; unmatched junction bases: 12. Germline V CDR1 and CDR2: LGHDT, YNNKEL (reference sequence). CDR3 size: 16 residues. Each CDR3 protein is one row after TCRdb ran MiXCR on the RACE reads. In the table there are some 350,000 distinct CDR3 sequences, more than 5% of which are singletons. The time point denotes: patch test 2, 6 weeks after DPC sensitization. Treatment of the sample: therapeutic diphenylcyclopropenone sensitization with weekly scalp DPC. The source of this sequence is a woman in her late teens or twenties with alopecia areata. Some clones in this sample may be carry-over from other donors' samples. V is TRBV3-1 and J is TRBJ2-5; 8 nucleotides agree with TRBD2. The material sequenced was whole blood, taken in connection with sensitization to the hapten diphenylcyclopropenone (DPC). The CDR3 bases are TGTGCCAGCAGCCGCTCGTGGGCGGGGGGCCAGGAGACCCAGTACTTC. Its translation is CASSRSWAGGQETQYF.